This T cell receptor (beta chain) stems from a study of shared T cell receptors in the human thymus. With V trimmed by 7 bases and J by 4 bases, 5 bases remained unmatched. The CDR3 is 14 amino acids. Germline V gives CDR1 MNHNS, CDR2 SASEGT. The method was immunoSEQ multiplex PCR; TCRdb's version includes in-frame clones alone and lacks a portion of them. The sample lists hundreds of thousands of clones; 95% were seen once. The sequencing input was thymocytes. This receptor was identified in a human donor. The genes are TRBV6-1 and TRBJ2-2; 8 bases are shared with TRBD2. The chain's CDR3 is CASTGRVSTGELFF. In DNA, the CDR3 is TGTGCCAGCACCGGGAGGGTTTCCACCGGGGAGCTGTTTTTT.